This T cell receptor beta chain stems from a study of cytomegalovirus exposure and HLA in healthy donors. Clones were read by immunoSEQ multiplex PCR, and TCRdb kept only the in-frame ones, dropping some. This sample carries 150,000 to 200,000 clones, around nine tenths of them seen once, and the ten largest clones take over 4%. The ends lost 5 bases at V and 5 bases at J; junction bases unmatched: 2. The CDR3 has 13 amino acids. The V gene's germline CDR1 is SGHRS and CDR2 YFSETQ. The sample comprised PBMCs. This clonotype was obtained from a man aged 18 to 30 in good health and CMV-seropositive. The chain combines TRBV5-1 with TRBJ2-5; 11 bases line up with TRBD2. The CDR3 spells CASRTSGSETQYF. In DNA form, the CDR3 reads TGCGCCAGCAGAACTAGCGGGAGTGAGACCCAGTACTTC.